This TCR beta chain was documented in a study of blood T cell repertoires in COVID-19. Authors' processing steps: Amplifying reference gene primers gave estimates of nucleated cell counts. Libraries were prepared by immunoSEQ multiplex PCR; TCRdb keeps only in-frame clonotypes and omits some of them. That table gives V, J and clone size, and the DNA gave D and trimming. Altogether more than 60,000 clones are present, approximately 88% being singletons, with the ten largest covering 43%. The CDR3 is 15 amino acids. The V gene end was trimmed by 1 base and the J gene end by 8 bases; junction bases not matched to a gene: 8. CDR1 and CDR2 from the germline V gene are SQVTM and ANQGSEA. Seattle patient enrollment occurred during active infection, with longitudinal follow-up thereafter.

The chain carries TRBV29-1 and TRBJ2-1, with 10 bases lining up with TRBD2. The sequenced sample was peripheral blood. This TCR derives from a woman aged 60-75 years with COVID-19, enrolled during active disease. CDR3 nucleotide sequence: TGCAGCGTTGAAGTCGTGGCTAGCGGGAGTGATGAGCAGTTCTTC. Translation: CSVEVVASGSDEQFF.